This T cell receptor beta chain emerged from a study of blood T cell repertoires in COVID-19. Study information: Researchers got acute and convalescent COVID-19 samples from the United States, Italy and Spain. From T cells, B-cell-depleted T cells, or PBMCs came the material, which was cDNA or gDNA.

In this sample, this clone turned up a few times. CDR3 length: 15 residues. Germline assignment: CDR1 SNHLY and CDR2 FYNNEI. V was pared by 6 bases and J by 5 bases, with 7 bases of the junction left unmatched. Original processing notes: Estimation of nucleated cell counts relied on the amplification of reference gene primers. Produced via immunoSEQ multiplex PCR; TCRdb's table is partial and in-frame only. The V and J calls and the clone size are those of that table, but D and trimming were determined from the DNA. The data contain about 70,000 clones, around 85% of them singletons. This TCR came from a woman older than 75 with acute or convalescent COVID-19. The V and J genes are TRBV2 and TRBJ2-5; 12 nucleotides align to TRBD2. Sequencing was carried out using peripheral blood. The CDR3 sequence: CASRVTSGGRETQYF. DNA for the CDR3: TGTGCCAGCAGAGTCACTAGCGGGGGGCGGGAGACCCAGTACTTC. The complete variable domain, with remaining parts taken from reference TRBV2 and TRBJ2-5, reads EPEVTQTPSHQVTQMGQEVILRCVPISNHLYFYWYRQILGQKVEFLVSFYNNEISEKSEIFDDQFSVERPDGSNFTLKIRSTKLEDSAMYFCASRVTSGGRETQYFGPGTRLLVL.